Listed here is a single T cell receptor (beta chain). Source study methods: Estimation of nucleated cell counts was performed using reference gene primer amplification. The method was immunoSEQ multiplex PCR; TCRdb's version includes in-frame clones alone and lacks a portion of them. V and J calls and clone size are as listed in that table; D and trimming were resolved from the DNA. The sample contains 250,000 to 400,000 clones, about nine tenths of which appear only once. This specimen belongs to a study of blood T cell repertoires in COVID-19. The wider study: Samples taken during acute and convalescent COVID-19 were collected in the United States, Italy and Spain.

Enrolled during active infection, Seattle patients were then followed longitudinally. The sample consisted of peripheral blood. The TCR was taken from a woman in her 30s with COVID-19, enrolled during active disease.

This CDR3 is CASSQEAGGREQFF. The CDR3, as DNA: TGTGCCAGCAGCCAAGAAGCGGGAGGGCGAGAGCAGTTCTTC. The genes are TRBV3-1 (or the pseudogene TRBV3-2) and TRBJ2-1; 10 bases align to TRBD2. The trim removed 0 bases at V and 10 bases at J, leaving 3 bases unmatched. Germline CDR1 is LGHDT and CDR2 is YNNKEL (reference sequence). The length of the CDR3 is 14 residues.